These 12 T cell receptor beta chains originate from one sample sequenced in a study of regulatory T cells in long-lasting Graves disease. Time point of the sample: newly diagnosed GD, antithyroid drugs for less than 3 months. The TCR library was made from RNA that had been extracted from PBMCs in TRIzol. Assembly of TCR beta libraries relied on iRepertoire HTBI primers together with Arm-PCR of CDR3 regions. Via MiXCR, TCRdb re-called the multiplex PCR reads, giving one row per CDR3 protein. Of approximately 440,000 distinct CDR3 sequences listed, under 20% were seen once; the top ten hold more than 9%. These same data were also listed under a study on T cells in Graves' hyperthyroidism and ophthalmopathy.

The input for sequencing was peripheral blood mononuclear cells (PBMCs), taken at new diagnosis, from a patient treated with antithyroid drugs. The origin of the receptors is a middle-aged man with Graves disease.

This clonotype was recorded at least ten times. V usage is TRBV12-3 or TRBV12-4 and J usage is TRBJ2-7; D perhaps matches TRBD2 (6 bases). The CDR3 loop spans 15 amino acids. Between the trimmed V and J ends, which lost 5 bases and 4 bases, there was a span of 18 bases. Here the CDR3 reads CASSQPTSNEYEQYF. The CDR3 nucleotides are TGTGCCAGCAGTCAGCCGACTAGTAACGAATACGAGCAGTACTTC.

This clonotype has at least ten counts. The chain carries TRBV20-1 and TRBJ2-7; D is undetermined. Germline lookup yields CDR1 DFQATT and CDR2 SNEGSKA (reference sequence). The CDR3 totals 12 residues. V lost 3 bases to trimming and J lost 3 bases, with 9 bases between them. The CDR3 protein is CSASLGIYEQYF. CDR3 sequence (DNA): TGCAGTGCTAGTCTGGGGATCTACGAGCAGTACTTC.

This clonotype showed up many times. The V call is TRBV30, the J call TRBJ2-7, with 9 positions matching TRBD2. Trimming cost V 0 bases and J 0 bases; bases outside gene matches: 15. Germline CDR1 reads GTSNPN; CDR2 reads SVGIG (reference sequence). The CDR3 is 19 amino acids. DNA of the CDR3: TGTGCCTGGAGTGTAGTGGTAGCGGGAGTGGAAGGGCACTCCTACGAGCAGTACTTC. It specifies CAWSVVVAGVEGHSYEQYF.

The rearrangement joins TRBV7-2 to TRBJ2-3; 9 bases match TRBD2. Germline lookup yields CDR1 SGHTA and CDR2 FQGNSA. This CDR3 spans 17 amino acids. Losses at the gene ends were 2 bases for V and 3 bases for J; bases not matched to a gene: 9. CDR3 nucleotide sequence: TGTGCCAGCAGCTTAAAGAGGGCGGGAGGGCCTACAGATACGCAGTATTTT. It yields the protein CASSLKRAGGPTDTQYF.

This clonotype was observed at least ten times. The chain employs TRBV24-1 and TRBJ2-2; the D gene is possibly TRBD1 (6 bases). The CDR3 extends over 16 amino acids. In germline, CDR1 is KGHDR, CDR2 SFDVKD. V shed 3 bases and J shed 5 bases, with 15 bases lying between them. The chain's CDR3 is CATSDHGDNPTGELFF. The DNA for the CDR3 is TGTGCCACCAGTGATCACGGGGACAACCCGACCGGGGAGCTGTTTTTT.

The table lists this clonotype with many counts. The chain has TRBV20-1 and TRBJ2-7; D might be TRBD2 (5 bases). Germline V gene lookup returns CDR1 DFQATT and CDR2 SNEGSKA (reference sequence). The CDR3 runs to 15 residues. V was shortened by 3 bases and J by 6 bases, with 21 bases between the two germline ends. The CDR3 DNA reads TGCAGTGCTAGCTCACTTACCGGGATTACGGGCGAGCAGTACTTC. This translates into CSASSLTGITGEQYF.

This chain connects TRBV6-1 to TRBJ2-3, with a tentative D call TRBD2 (6 bases). V lost 2 bases, J lost 0 bases, and 18 bases lay in between. The length of the CDR3 is 18 residues. Germline V lookup: CDR1 MNHNS, CDR2 SASEGT. DNA of the CDR3: TGTGCCAGCAGTGAATTCCGCTTTTCCGGGAGTAGCACAGATACGCAGTATTTT. It is translated as CASSEFRFSGSSTDTQYF.

The CDR3 sequence is CASGIRDLRGEKLFF. CDR3 DNA sequence: TGTGCTAGTGGTATCCGGGACCTGAGAGGTGAAAAACTGTTTTTT. V and J are TRBV12-5 and TRBJ1-4; D possibly corresponds to TRBD1 (5 bases). V was clipped by 5 bases and J by 7 bases, with 17 bases between them. Germline CDR1 LGHNT, CDR2 FRNRAP. The CDR3 is 15 residues long.

Concerning this clonotype itself: A far larger clone differs by one base, so this is likely a read error. The gene calls are TRBV27 and TRBJ2-4; D is ambiguous. The end of the DNA aligns better with TRBJ2-1, so the J call may be wrong. The germline V gene has CDR1 MNHEY and CDR2 SMNVEV (reference sequence). The CDR3 covers 14 residues. In DNA, the CDR3 is TGTGCCAGCAGTTTAAAGCTCGCTGGCAATGTGCAGTTCTTC. Residues: CASSLKLAGNVQFF.

CDR3 coding DNA: TGTGCCAGCACCCGGACAGGGGCGGTGGTTCGAGCTTTCTTT. It translates to CASTRTGAVVRAFF. The chain couples TRBV5-6 to TRBJ1-1; TRBD1 agrees at 9 bases. Germline V lookup: CDR1 SGHDT, CDR2 YYEEEE. The CDR3 has 14 residues. With 6 bases clipped from V and 10 bases from J, the junction kept 13 bases outside the gene matches. The full variable domain, in which reference TRBV5-6 and TRBJ1-1 provide the parts outside the CDR3, is DAGVTQSPTHLIKTRGQQVTLRCSPKSGHDTVSWYQQALGQGPQFIFQYYEEEERQRGNFPDRFSGHQFPNYSSELNVNALLLGDSALYLCASTRTGAVVRAFFGQGTRLTVV.

On this clonotype: Given a much more abundant clone one base away, this may be a read error. This sequence joins TRBV11-2 and TRBJ2-1; TRBD2 is a possible D gene (5 bases). Per germline, CDR1 SGHAT and CDR2 FQNNGV. Trimming left V 6 bases short and J 2 bases short, with 14 bases between. This CDR3 spans 15 amino acids. CDR3 DNA: TGTGCCAGCAGGCTAGGATCTAGCCCCTACAATGAGCAGTTCTTC. As protein: CASRLGSSPYNEQFF.

This clonotype was detected only a few times. This sequence joins TRBV12-3 or TRBV12-4 and TRBJ1-5; weak D call: TRBD1 (5 bases). V lost 3 bases to trimming and J lost 2 bases, with 8 bases between them. The CDR3 is 14 amino acids. CDR3 amino acids: CASSFREGNQPQHF. CDR3 in DNA: TGTGCCAGCAGTTTCAGGGAGGGCAATCAGCCCCAGCATTTT.